The text below deals with one T cell receptor (beta chain). It has no known antigen specificity. Base qualities are not provided; no much larger clone lies one nucleotide away. V is cut back by 6 bases and J by 8 bases, with 9 bases in the junction unmatched. The germline V gene provides CDR1 SGHRS and CDR2 YFSETQ. Spanning cysteine to phenylalanine, the CDR3 consists of 14 amino acids. The only DNA kept is the CDR3, 42 bases in frame from the first base. The data derive from a study of memory CD8 T cells in hepatitis C reinfection (TCRdb year 2017). Broadly, across the study: Two consecutive HCV infections were spontaneously resolved by three donors, whereas a primary infection was cleared by two donors who then became chronically infected after reinfection. An HCV reinfection was defined as a positive HCV RNA test that came after two negative tests taken at least 60 days apart. Pre-reinfection samples were taken from 55 to 20 weeks before reinfection was detected. The TCR beta repertoire of virus-specific CD8 T cells was tracked longitudinally in a handful of donors across an HCV reinfection episode. Between 2009 and 2012, a few reinfection cases with stored pre-reinfection samples were identified. In the reinfection study, participants with a resolved prior HCV infection were followed up every 3 months. Here is what the overall study found, with its caveats: Because only a handful of donors were included, definitive conclusions about public clonotypes linked to secondary clearance could not be reached by the study.

Read against the paper, the sample's time point label means: pre-reinfection, 55 to 20 weeks before reinfection detection. TCR sequencing was performed on the sorted cells directly ex vivo, without any in vitro expansion beforehand. The donors were people who inject drugs and were enrolled in Canada's Montreal Acute Hepatitis C Cohort Study (HEPCO). As controls, total naive CD8 T cells were sorted as viable CD3+ CD8+ CD45RO- cells from a couple of donors at all three reinfection time points. Before sorting, cryopreserved peripheral blood mononuclear cells were thawed and used as the source for purifying CD8 T cells. CD8 T cells were enriched by negative selection with the MACS CD8+ T cell Isolation Kit. Cells were sorted on a BD FACSAria II sorter running FACSDiva software, and FlowJo was used to analyze the data. Receptors were amplified or captured by the immunoSEQ multiplex PCR assay. Genomic DNA was pulled from the sorted cells, and the automated high-throughput method of Adaptive Biotechnologies was used to sequence the TCR beta V, D and J regions. A two-step, bias-controlled multiplex PCR was used to amplify the CDR3 regions. An Illumina instrument was used to sequence the amplified TCR beta libraries. In the authors' own workflow: Demultiplexed reads were processed to reduce amplification and sequencing bias, and CDR3 sequences were assigned to gene families using the IMGT database. Repertoire data were analyzed with ImmunoSEQ software version 2.0. Clonotype lists were filtered to remove out-of-frame sequences as well as sequences containing stop codons in the CDR3. Clonotypes with a frequency below 0.01% were excluded because such clonotypes corresponded to less than one cell. Richness was computed as observed richness divided by input cell number, and evenness as Shannon entropy divided by log observed richness. Simpson diversity and Morisita-Horn overlap indices were used to quantify repertoire diversity and similarity between time points. Each clonotype was placed into one of four groups: dominant (>1%), sub-dominant (0.5-0.99%), low abundance (0.1-0.49%) or lowest abundance (<0.1%). The germline index was obtained by subtracting total nucleotide additions from total CDR3 length and then dividing the result by total CDR3 length. Sourced from immuneACCESS, this table was stored by TCRdb with only in-frame sequences that have V and J called. A share of the clones is absent; for the studies checked, an unresolved V gene accounts for under half, and the remainder has no known explanation. That table furnishes V, J and clone size, whereas the DNA furnished D and trimming. For this sample there are 45,000 to 65,000 clones; nearly 90% appear just once. The ten top clones hold less than 1.2% of the sample.

The clonotype was recovered from a man younger than 35 with hepatitis C virus infection. The rearranged chain carries TRBV5-1 and TRBJ1-4, and TRBD1 matches 8 of the central bases. Sequencing used naive CD8+ T cells sorted from blood. Read against the paper, the sample's cell subset or site label means: total naive CD8+CD45RO- T cells. In nucleotides, the sequence is TGCGCCAGCAACCACGGGACAGGCGGCGAAAAACTGTTTTTT. Protein translation: CASNHGTGGEKLFF.